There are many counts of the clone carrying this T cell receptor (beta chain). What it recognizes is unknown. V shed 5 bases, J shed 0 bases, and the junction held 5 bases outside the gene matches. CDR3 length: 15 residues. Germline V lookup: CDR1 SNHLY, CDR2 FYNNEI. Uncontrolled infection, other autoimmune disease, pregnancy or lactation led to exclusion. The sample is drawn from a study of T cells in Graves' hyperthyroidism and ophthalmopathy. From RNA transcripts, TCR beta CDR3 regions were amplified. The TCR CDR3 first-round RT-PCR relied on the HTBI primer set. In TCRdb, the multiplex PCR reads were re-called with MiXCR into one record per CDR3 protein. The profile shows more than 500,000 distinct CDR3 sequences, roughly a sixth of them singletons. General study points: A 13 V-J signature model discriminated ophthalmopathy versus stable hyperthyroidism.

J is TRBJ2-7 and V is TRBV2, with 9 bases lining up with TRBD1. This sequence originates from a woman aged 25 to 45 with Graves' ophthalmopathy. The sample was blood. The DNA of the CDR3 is TGTGCCAGCAGTAGGACAGGGGCTAGCTCCTACGAGCAGTACTTC. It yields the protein CASSRTGASSYEQYF.